This T cell receptor beta chain was retrieved from a study of long-term antiretroviral therapy in people with HIV. The CDR3 runs to 16 residues. Germline lookup yields CDR1 SGHDT and CDR2 YYEEEE. Losses at the gene ends were 0 bases for V and 9 bases for J; bases not matched to a gene: 7. Every one of the participants with HIV received treatment in the United States. Sequencing relied on immunoSEQ assay v3.0, run at survey level. Profiling relied on immunoSEQ multiplex PCR, and the TCRdb table lists in-frame clones only, not all of them. The data contain fewer than 35,000 clones, about 80% of them seen just once; the ten biggest clones take up about 7.6%.

The rearrangement joins TRBV5-6 to TRBJ2-1; 12 positions agree with TRBD2. The clonotype originates from a woman in her fifties or sixties with HIV. The material sequenced was unsorted PBMCs, taken 2 years after starting antiretroviral therapy. The CDR3: CASSLDPTSGGFEQFF. The CDR3 nucleotides read TGTGCCAGCAGCTTGGATCCCACTAGCGGGGGGTTTGAGCAGTTCTTC.